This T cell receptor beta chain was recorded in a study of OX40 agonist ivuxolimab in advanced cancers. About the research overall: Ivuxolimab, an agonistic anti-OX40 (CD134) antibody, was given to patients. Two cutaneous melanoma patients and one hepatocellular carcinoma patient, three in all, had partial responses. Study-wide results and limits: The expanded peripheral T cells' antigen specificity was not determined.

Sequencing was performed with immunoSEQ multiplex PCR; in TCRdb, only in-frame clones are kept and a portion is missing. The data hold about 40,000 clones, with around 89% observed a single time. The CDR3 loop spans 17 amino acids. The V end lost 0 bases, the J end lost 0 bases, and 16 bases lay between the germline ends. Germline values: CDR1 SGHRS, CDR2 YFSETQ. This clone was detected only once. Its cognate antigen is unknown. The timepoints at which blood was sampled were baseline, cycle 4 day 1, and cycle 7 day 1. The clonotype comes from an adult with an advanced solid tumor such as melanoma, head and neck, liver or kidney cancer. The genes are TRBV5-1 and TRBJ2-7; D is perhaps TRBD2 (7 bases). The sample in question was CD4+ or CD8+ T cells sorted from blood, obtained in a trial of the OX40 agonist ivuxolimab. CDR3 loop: CASSLAHGGPTSYEQYF. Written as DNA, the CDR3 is TGCGCCAGCAGCTTGGCCCACGGGGGGCCGACCTCCTACGAGCAGTACTTC.